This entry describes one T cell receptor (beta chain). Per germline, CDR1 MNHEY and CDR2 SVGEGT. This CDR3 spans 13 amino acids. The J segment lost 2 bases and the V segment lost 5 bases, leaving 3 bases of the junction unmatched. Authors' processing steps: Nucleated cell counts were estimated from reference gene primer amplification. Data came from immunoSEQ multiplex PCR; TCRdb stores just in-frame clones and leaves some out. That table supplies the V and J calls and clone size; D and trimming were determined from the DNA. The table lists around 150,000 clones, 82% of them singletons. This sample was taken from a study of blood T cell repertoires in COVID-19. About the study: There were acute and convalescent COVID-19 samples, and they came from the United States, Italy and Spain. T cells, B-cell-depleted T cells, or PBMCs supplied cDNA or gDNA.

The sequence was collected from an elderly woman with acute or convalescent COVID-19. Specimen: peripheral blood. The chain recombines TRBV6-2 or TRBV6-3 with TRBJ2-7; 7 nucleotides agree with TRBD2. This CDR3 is CASSSGNTYEQYF. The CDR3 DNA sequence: TGTGCCAGCAGTAGCGGGAACACCTACGAGCAGTACTTC.